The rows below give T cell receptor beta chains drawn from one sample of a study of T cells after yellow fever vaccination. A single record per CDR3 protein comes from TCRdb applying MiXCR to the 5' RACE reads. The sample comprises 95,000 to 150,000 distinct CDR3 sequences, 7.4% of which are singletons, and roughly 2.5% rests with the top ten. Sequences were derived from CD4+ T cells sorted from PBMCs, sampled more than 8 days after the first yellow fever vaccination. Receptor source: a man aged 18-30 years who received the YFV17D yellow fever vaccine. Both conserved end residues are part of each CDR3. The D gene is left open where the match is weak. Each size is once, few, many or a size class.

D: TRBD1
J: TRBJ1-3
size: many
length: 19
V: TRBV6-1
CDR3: CASNSMPGQGASSGNTIYF
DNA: TGTGCCAGCAACTCCATGCCGGGACAGGGGGCTTCGAGTGGAAACACCATATATTTT

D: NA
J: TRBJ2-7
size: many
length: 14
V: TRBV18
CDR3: CASSPGEVAYEQYF
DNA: TGTGCCAGCTCACCAGGGGAAGTAGCCTACGAGCAGTACTTC

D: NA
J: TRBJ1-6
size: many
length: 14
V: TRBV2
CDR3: CASRARGGNSPLHF
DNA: TGTGCCAGCAGGGCCAGGGGTGGGAATTCACCCCTCCACTTT

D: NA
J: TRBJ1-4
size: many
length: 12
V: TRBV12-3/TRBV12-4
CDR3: CASSFSGEKLFF
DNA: TGTGCCAGCAGTTTTTCGGGAGAAAAACTGTTTTTT

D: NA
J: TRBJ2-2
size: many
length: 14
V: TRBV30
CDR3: CAWSAGTNTGELFF
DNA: TGTGCCTGGAGTGCAGGGACAAACACCGGGGAGCTGTTTTTT

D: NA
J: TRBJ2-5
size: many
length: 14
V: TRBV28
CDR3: CASSLSIAGETQYF
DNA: TGTGCCAGCAGTTTGAGCATAGCAGGAGAGACCCAGTACTTC

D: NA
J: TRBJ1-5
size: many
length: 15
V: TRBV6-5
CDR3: CASSLIEGGNQPQHF
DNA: TGTGCCAGCAGTTTGATTGAGGGGGGCAATCAGCCCCAGCATTTT

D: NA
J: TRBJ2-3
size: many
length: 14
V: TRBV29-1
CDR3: CSVYKWDSTDTQYF
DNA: TGCAGCGTTTACAAATGGGACTCCACAGATACGCAGTATTTT

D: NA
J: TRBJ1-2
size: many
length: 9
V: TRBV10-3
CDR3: CAIGDGYTF
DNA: TGTGCCATAGGGGACGGCTACACCTTC

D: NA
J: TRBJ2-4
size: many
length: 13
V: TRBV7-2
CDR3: CASSFTSGDIQYF
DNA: TGTGCCAGCAGCTTCACTAGTGGAGACATTCAGTACTTC

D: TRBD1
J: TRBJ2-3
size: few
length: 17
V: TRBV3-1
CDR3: CASSQATGGLLTDTQYF
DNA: TGTGCCAGCAGCCAAGCGACAGGGGGCTTATTGACAGATACGCAGTATTTT